This TCR beta chain emerged from a study of blood T cell repertoires in COVID-19. Study overall: The origin of the acute and convalescent COVID-19 samples was the United States, Italy and Spain. PBMCs, B-cell-depleted T cells, or T cells provided the cDNA or gDNA that made up the material.

Germline V lookup: CDR1 SGHTA, CDR2 FQGTGA. V was cut by 0 bases and J by 5 bases, with 6 bases left in between. This CDR3 comprises 13 residues. Original analysis: Nucleated cell counts were estimated from reference gene primer amplification. Generated by immunoSEQ multiplex PCR, the TCRdb table keeps only in-frame clones and is missing some. V and J calls and clone size come straight from that table; D and trimming were deduced from the DNA. The table has about 200,000 clones, around 86% seen once. The sample taken for sequencing was peripheral blood. This TCR was sampled from a man aged 55 to 69 with acute or convalescent COVID-19. V usage is TRBV7-3 and J usage is TRBJ2-3; no clear D gene. The CDR3 loop is CASSLTWRDTQYF. CDR3 in DNA: TGTGCCAGCAGCTTAACCTGGAGAGATACGCAGTATTTT.